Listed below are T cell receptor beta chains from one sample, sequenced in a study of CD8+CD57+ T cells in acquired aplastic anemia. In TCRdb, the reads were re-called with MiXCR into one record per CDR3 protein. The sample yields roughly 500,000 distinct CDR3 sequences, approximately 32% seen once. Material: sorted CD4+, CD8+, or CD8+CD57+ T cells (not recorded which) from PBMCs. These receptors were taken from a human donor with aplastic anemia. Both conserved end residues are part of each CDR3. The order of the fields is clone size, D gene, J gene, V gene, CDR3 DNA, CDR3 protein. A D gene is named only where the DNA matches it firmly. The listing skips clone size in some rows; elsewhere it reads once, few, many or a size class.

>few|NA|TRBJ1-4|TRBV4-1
TGCGCCAGCAGCCGTGTCGGGGAAAAACTGTTTTTT
CASSRVGEKLFF
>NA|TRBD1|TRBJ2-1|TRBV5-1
TGCGCCAGCAGCCCGGGACAGGGGTCGAGCTCCTACAATGAGCAGTTCTTC
CASSPGQGSSSYNEQFF
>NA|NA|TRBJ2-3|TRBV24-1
TGTGCCACCAGTGAAAGACAGGGAGGGTCCACAGATACGCAGTATTTT
CATSERQGGSTDTQYF
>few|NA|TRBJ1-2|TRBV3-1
TGTGCCAGCAGCCAAGGGGCGGGAGAGAACTATGGCTACACCTTC
CASSQGAGENYGYTF
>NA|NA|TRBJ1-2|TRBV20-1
TGCAGTGCTAGCCCCCCCCCGGGCCTCTATGGCTACACCTTC
CSASPPPGLYGYTF
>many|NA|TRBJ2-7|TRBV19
TGTGCCAGTAGAGGGCAGGTAGGGTCCTACGAGCAGTACTTC
CASRGQVGSYEQYF
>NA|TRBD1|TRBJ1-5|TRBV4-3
TGCGCCAGCAGCCAAGGCGCAGGGGGAGGTAGCAATCAGCCCCAGCATTTT
CASSQGAGGGSNQPQHF
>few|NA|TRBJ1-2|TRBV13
TGTGCCAGCAGCTCAACCCGTTCCAATAACGGGTTAGGCGGCTACACCTTC
CASSSTRSNNGLGGYTF
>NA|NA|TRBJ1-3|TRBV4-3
TGCGCCAGCAGCCAAGAACCGGGGGCGAACACCATATATTTT
CASSQEPGANTIYF
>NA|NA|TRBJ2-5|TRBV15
TGTGCCACCAGCAGCGACCGAGGGCGGGCAGAAGAGACCCAGTACTTC
CATSSDRGRAEETQYF
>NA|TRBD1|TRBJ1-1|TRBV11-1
TGTGCCAGCAGCTTCGCCAGGGGACAGGGGAACACTGAAGCTTTCTTT
CASSFARGQGNTEAFF
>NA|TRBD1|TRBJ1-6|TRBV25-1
TGTGCCAGCCGGGGGGACAGGGGTAATTCACCCCTCCACTTT
CASRGDRGNSPLHF
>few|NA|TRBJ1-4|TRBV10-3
TGTGCCAGCAGTTACTCAGGTGAAAAACTGTTTTTT
CASSYSGEKLFF
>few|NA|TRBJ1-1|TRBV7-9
TGTGCCAGCAGCTTAAGTGAGACCGCGGCCATCTTT
CASSLSETAAIF
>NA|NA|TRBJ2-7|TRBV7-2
TGCGCCAGCAGCCAATCTCCCGGACAAGGTTTCTACGAGCAGTACTTC
CASSQSPGQGFYEQYF
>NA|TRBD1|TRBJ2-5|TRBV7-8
TGTGCCAGCAGCTTCACAAGGACAGGAGGAGAGACCCAGTACTTC
CASSFTRTGGETQYF
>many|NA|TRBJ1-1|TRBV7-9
TGTGCCAGCAGCTTAGAAGTTGCTAATGAAGCTTTCTTT
CASSLEVANEAFF
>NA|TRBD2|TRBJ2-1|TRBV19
TGTGCCAGTAGTATAGCTGGGGGGGTCTCCTACAATGGGCAGTTCTTC
CASSIAGGVSYNGQFF
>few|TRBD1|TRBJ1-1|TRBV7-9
TGTGCCAGCAGCTTAGGACAGGGCAATATGAACACTGAAGCTTTCTTT
CASSLGQGNMNTEAFF
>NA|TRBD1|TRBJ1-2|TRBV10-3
TGTGCCACGGGACAGGGGGCGGATGGCTACACCTTC
CATGQGADGYTF
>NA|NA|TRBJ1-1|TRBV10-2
TGCGCCAGCAGTGAGGGCCTTATGAACACTGAAGCTTTCTTT
CASSEGLMNTEAFF
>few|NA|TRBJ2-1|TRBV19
TGTGCCAGTAGTCGTACCCGGACGGCCTCGTATGAGCAGTTCTTC
CASSRTRTASYEQFF
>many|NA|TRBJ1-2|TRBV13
TGTGCCAGCAGCTTAGGACTCTATGGCTACACCTTC
CASSLGLYGYTF
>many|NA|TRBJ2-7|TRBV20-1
TGCAGTGCTAACCTCGGGACAAATAGCGAGCAGTACTTC
CSANLGTNSEQYF
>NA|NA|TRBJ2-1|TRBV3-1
TGTGCCAGCAGCCTTCCTCTCCTCAGTCCCAATGAGCAGTTCTTC
CASSLPLLSPNEQFF
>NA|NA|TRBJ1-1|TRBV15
TGTGCCAGCAGGGGAGCGAACACTGAAGCTTTCTTT
CASRGANTEAFF